These 15 T cell receptor beta chains were all obtained from the same sample, sequenced in a study of regulatory T cells in long-lasting Graves disease. This sample's time point: persistent/refractory GD, antithyroid drugs over 5 years with positive TRAb. Scientists built the TCR library using RNA that was extracted from PBMCs. Arm-PCR of CDR3 regions and iRepertoire HTBI primers were the basis on which TCR beta libraries were built. TCRdb fed the multiplex PCR reads into MiXCR, producing one record per CDR3 protein. The table has 400,000 to 500,000 distinct CDR3 sequences, 21% seen once. The material sequenced was peripheral blood mononuclear cells (PBMCs), taken when the disease was refractory, from a patient treated with antithyroid drugs. These receptors all come from a female donor with Graves disease.

This clonotype was detected many times. This may be a read error, as it is one base from a much larger clone. The V gene is TRBV3-1, the J gene TRBJ2-5; D is ambiguous. Germline V gene sequence: CDR1 LGHDT, CDR2 YNNKEL (reference sequence). Trimming took 2 bases from V and 5 from J, leaving 3 bases between them. This CDR3 has 11 amino acids. The chain's CDR3 is CASSQWETQYF. In nucleotides, the CDR3 is TGTGCCAGCAGCCAATGGGAGACCCAGTACTTC.

At least ten counts were recorded for this clonotype. The rearrangement links TRBV7-8 to TRBJ2-7, with D possibly being TRBD1 (6 bases). Germline V gene lookup returns CDR1 SGHVS and CDR2 FQNEAQ. Trimming removed 4 bases from V and 3 bases from J, with 16 bases in between. This CDR3 contains 15 residues. The DNA for the CDR3 is TGTGCCAGCAGCTCAAATCGGGACACCGTCTACGAGCAGTACTTC. This encodes CASSSNRDTVYEQYF.

This clonotype was seen many times. V usage is TRBV7-2 and J usage is TRBJ2-7; no clear D gene. This CDR3 spans 14 amino acids. The ends were cut back, 2 bases at V and 2 bases at J, with 10 bases in the middle. Germline CDR1 and CDR2: SGHTA and FQGNSA. CDR3 loop: CASSLKALTYEQYF. In DNA form, the CDR3 reads TGTGCCAGCAGCTTAAAGGCCCTAACCTACGAGCAGTACTTC.

At least ten counts were recorded for this clonotype. The chain is built from TRBV6-1 and TRBJ1-2; the D is unclear. Trimming took 6 bases from V and 2 from J, leaving 10 bases between them. Germline V CDR1 and CDR2: MNHNS, SASEGT. This CDR3 spans 13 amino acids. The CDR3 reads CASRHGPNYGYTF. The CDR3 bases are TGTGCCAGCAGGCACGGACCGAACTATGGCTACACCTTC.

This clonotype was seen a few times. The chain links TRBV7-9 to TRBJ1-1, with 8 bases fitting TRBD1. The CDR3 totals 16 residues. The V gene end was trimmed by 3 bases and the J gene end by 1 base; junction bases not matched to a gene: 7. In germline, CDR1 is SEHNR, CDR2 FQNEAQ (reference sequence). The CDR3 spells CASSFPPDRANTEAFF. DNA for the CDR3: TGTGCCAGCAGCTTTCCCCCGGACAGGGCGAACACTGAAGCTTTCTTT.

This clonotype was found many times. The V gene is TRBV29-1, the J gene TRBJ1-1; no definite D call. The V end was cut by 5 bases, the J end by 0 bases, with 10 bases between. Germline CDR1 SQVTM, CDR2 ANQGSEA. CDR3 size: 13 residues. In nucleotides, the CDR3 is TGCAGCGTTTACACCCAATTGAACACTGAAGCTTTCTTT. Encoded protein: CSVYTQLNTEAFF.

Turning to this clonotype: Since a much larger clone is just one base distant, this may be a read error. This rearrangement joins TRBV2 to TRBJ2-5; no definite D call. CDR1 is SNHLY and CDR2 is FYNNEI in the germline V gene. V shed 3 bases and J shed 11 bases, with 10 bases lying between them. This CDR3 is built from 11 residues. The CDR3 region is CASSESNEQYF. DNA for the CDR3: TGTGCCAGCAGTGAGAGCAATGAGCAGTACTTC.

This chain connects TRBV29-1 to TRBJ2-1; D is unresolved. The germline CDR1 and CDR2 sequences are SQVTM and ANQGSEA. V was pared by 1 base and J by 4 bases, with 11 bases between. CDR3 size: 14 residues. CDR3 protein: CSVEGFGLYNEQFF. CDR3 nucleotides: TGCAGCGTTGAAGGTTTTGGGCTTTACAATGAGCAGTTCTTC.

The chain uses TRBV9 and TRBJ1-1; TRBD1 might be the D (6 bases). There are 15 residues in the CDR3. Germline lookup yields CDR1 SGDLS and CDR2 YYNGEE. The V and J ends lost 4 bases and 1 base respectively, with 14 bases between them. Here the CDR3 reads CASSTPGDQNTEAFF. CDR3 DNA sequence: TGTGCCAGCAGCACTCCAGGGGACCAGAACACTGAAGCTTTCTTT.

V gene TRBV12-3 or TRBV12-4 combines with J gene TRBJ1-5; 7 bases map to TRBD1. Trimming cost V 6 bases and J 2 bases; bases outside gene matches: 4. This CDR3 spans 14 amino acids. In nucleotides, the CDR3 is TGTGCCAGCAGAGACGACAGGGGCAATCAGCCCCAGCATTTT. Protein product: CASRDDRGNQPQHF.

This sequence joins TRBV4-1 and TRBJ2-7; D not certain. There are 16 residues in the CDR3. Per the germline V gene, CDR1 is MGHRA and CDR2 is YSYEKL. Trimming cost V 1 base and J 4 bases, with 17 bases left between them. The CDR3 sequence is CASSQVITRATYEQYF. As DNA, the CDR3 is TGCGCCAGCAGCCAAGTAATTACCCGGGCAACTTACGAGCAGTACTTC.

In this sample, this clonotype turned up many times. CDR3 nucleotides: TGTGCCAGCGTTTCGACAGGGGCGAATTCACCCCTCCACTTT. Its protein product is CASVSTGANSPLHF. V is TRBV28 and J is TRBJ1-6; 8 bases agree with TRBD1. The V gene's germline CDR1 is MDHEN and CDR2 SYDVKM. The CDR3 is 14 amino acids. V lost 8 bases, J lost 7 bases, and 7 bases stayed unmatched.

The rearrangement uses TRBV6-1 and TRBJ2-1; D perhaps matches TRBD1 (6 bases). Germline V gene data show CDR1 as MNHNS and CDR2 as SASEGT. This CDR3 spans 15 amino acids. V lost 7 bases and J 9 bases, leaving 22 bases between the germline ends. DNA of the CDR3: TGTGCCAGCACCCGGTCGGGACACGGAATTACTGAGCAGTTCTTC. As protein: CASTRSGHGITEQFF.

This clonotype was observed a handful of times. The V and J genes are TRBV3-1 and TRBJ2-2; D gene uncertain. This CDR3 has 15 residues. The V gene's germline CDR1 is LGHDT and CDR2 YNNKEL (reference sequence). The V end lost 5 bases, the J end lost 1 base, and 11 bases lay between the germline ends. In nucleotides, the CDR3 is TGTGCCAGCAGCTCCTTTCCCGGGAACACCGGGGAGCTGTTTTTT. Translated: CASSSFPGNTGELFF.

A few counts support this clonotype. The chain couples TRBV28 to TRBJ1-4, with 8 nucleotides matching TRBD1. CDR1 and CDR2 from the germline V gene are MDHEN and SYDVKM. The CDR3 is 15 residues long. V dropped 6 bases and J dropped 3; count of bases not matched to a gene: 6. DNA of the CDR3: TGTGCCAGCAGACGGACAGGGACTCCTAATGAAAAACTGTTTTTT. This translates into CASRRTGTPNEKLFF.